The T cell receptor beta chain under discussion was sequenced for a study of a mutant IDH1 vaccine in newly diagnosed glioma. The overall study: Visit timing is recorded as week 35 for V12 and week 47 for V13. The study, taken as a whole, reports: Pseudoprogression showed no apparent link to changes in top peripheral T cell clonotypes.

Trimming removed 6 bases from V and 7 bases from J, with 18 bases in between. CDR1 and CDR2 (germline): LGHNT, FRNRAP. The CDR3 loop spans 14 amino acids. Stated time point: week 47, end of study. Every vaccination contained 300 ug of the mutant IDH1 20-mer peptide and was paired with topical imiquimod. The data were produced by immunoSEQ multiplex PCR, yet TCRdb's version contains in-frame clones alone and is incomplete. The table shows some 38,000 clones, with roughly 71% occurring only once. This clone was counted only a few times. Its cognate antigen is unknown. This receptor was identified in a man aged 40-49 years with glioma. The chain carries TRBV12-5 and TRBJ1-2; D is unresolved. Sequencing was performed on PBMCs, taken from a glioma patient whose treatment included an IDH1 peptide vaccine. CDR3 protein: CASGRQPGWGGYTF. The DNA for the CDR3 is TGTGCTAGTGGACGCCAACCGGGGTGGGGTGGCTACACCTTC.